Shown below are 19 T cell receptor beta chains from a single sample sequenced in a study of T cell clonality in common variable immunodeficiency. TCRdb keeps only in-frame clones here, not all; method: immunoSEQ multiplex PCR. The sample contains over 40,000 clones, none of them singletons. Sequencing was done on a sample of peripheral blood mononuclear cells. These receptor sequences come from a person aged 18-69 years in good health.

The sample holds a few counts of this clone. Sequencing ends 3 residues short of the CDR3 end; the germline J gene provides the rest. The J gene is TRBJ1-1, the V gene TRBV18; maybe TRBD1 (6 bases). The CDR3 covers 11 residues. Germline assignment: CDR1 KGHSH and CDR2 LQKENI. The CDR3 DNA, read in part, is TGTGCCAGCTCGCCCGGGACAGAA. Protein sequence: CASSPGTE. In full, the CDR3 reads CASSPGTEAFF.

In its sample, this clone was seen a few times. The CDR3 goes on 3 residues after the read ends, and that part is filled in from the germline J gene. The genes are TRBV7-8 and TRBJ1-5; D gene unclear. The germline V gene has CDR1 SGHVS and CDR2 FQNEAQ. The CDR3 totals 14 residues. The V end lost 1 base, the J end lost 3 bases, and 7 bases lay between the germline ends. The CDR3 loop is CASSLGPNNQPQHF. The part of the CDR3 DNA that was read is TGTGCCAGCAGCTTAGGTCCTAACAATCAGCCC.

This clone was recorded at least ten times. Sequencing ends 3 residues short of the CDR3 end; the germline J gene provides the rest. The chain combines TRBV30 with TRBJ1-6, with 9 positions matching TRBD1. Germline V gene data show CDR1 as GTSNPN and CDR2 as SVGIG (reference sequence). With V trimmed by 4 bases and J by 7 bases, 5 bases remained unmatched. CDR3 size: 14 residues. The part of the CDR3 DNA that was read is TGTGCCTGGAACGGACAGGGGAGGAATTCACCC. Translation gives CAWNGQGRNSP. The complete CDR3 reads CAWNGQGRNSPLHF. Filled out from reference TRBV30 and TRBJ1-6, the complete variable domain reads SQTIHQWPATLVQPVGSPLSLECTVEGTSNPNLYWYRQAAGRGLQLLFYSVGIGQISSEVPQNLSASRPQDRQFILSSKKLLLSDSGFYLCAWNGQGRNSPLHFGNGTRLTVT.

In this sample, this clone turned up many times. The read terminates 3 residues before the CDR3 end, so the remaining end is supplied by the germline J gene. This chain uses TRBV29-1 with TRBJ2-5; no clear D. The V gene's germline CDR1 is SQVTM and CDR2 ANQGSEA. The CDR3 sequence is 11 residues long. The V and J ends lost 3 bases and 5 bases respectively, with 7 bases between them. CDR3: CSVDPRETQYF. The CDR3 bases that were read are TGCAGCGTTGATCCGAGGGAGACC.

In this sample, this clone turned up many times. The read gets to within 3 residues of the CDR3 end, and the germline J gene fills in the rest. The chain has TRBV6-4 and TRBJ2-3, with 10 bases matching TRBD1. The ends lost 8 bases at V and 5 bases at J; junction bases unmatched: 7. The CDR3 length is 14 residues. Germline CDR1 MRHNA, CDR2 SNTAGT. The CDR3 sequence: CASSETGGGDTQYF. Incomplete CDR3 DNA: TGTGCCAGCTCCGAGACAGGGGGCGGAGATACG.

To note about this clone: The observed sequence ends 3 residues before the CDR3 terminus, with the missing tail filled in from the germline J gene. This chain links TRBV10-2 with TRBJ2-3; TRBD2 agrees at 8 bases. The CDR3 loop spans 16 amino acids. J lost 4 bases, V lost 2 bases, and 8 bases had no gene match. The germline CDR1 and CDR2 sequences are WSHSY and SAAADI. CDR3 protein: CASSEVAGGPSDTQYF. Incomplete CDR3 DNA: TGCGCCAGCAGTGAGGTCGCGGGGGGACCCTCAGATACG.

This clone was observed a handful of times. The DNA ends 3 residues before the CDR3 does, and the rest of the CDR3 is filled in from the germline J gene. The V and J genes are TRBV19 and TRBJ2-3, with unresolved D. CDR1 and CDR2 (germline): LNHDA, SQIVND (reference sequence). The CDR3 length is 14 residues. CDR3 DNA, as far as it was read: TGTGCCAGTAGTATAAGAGCCTCCAAAGAGACG. Protein product: CASSIRASKET. The entire CDR3 protein reads CASSIRASKETQYF.

Points on this clone: The read ends 3 residues shy of where the CDR3 ends; the end is completed using the germline J gene. The chain uses TRBV10-2 and TRBJ2-3; 7 nucleotides align to TRBD2. Trimming took 8 bases from V and 4 from J; bases not matched to a gene: 12. The CDR3 is made up of 15 amino acids. The germline V gene has CDR1 WSHSY and CDR2 SAAADI. The CDR3 is CASSHGTTSADTQYF. The sequenced CDR3 bases are TGCGCCAGCTCTCATGGGACTACCTCTGCAGATACG.

This clone has more than one count but fewer than ten. The sequenced fragment ends 3 residues before the CDR3 boundary, so the rest is inferred from the germline J gene. The chain uses TRBV7-8 and TRBJ1-1; possibly TRBD1 for D (6 bases). V was shortened by 1 base and J by 0 bases, with 15 bases between the two germline ends. This CDR3 has 17 residues. Germline CDR1 reads SGHVS; CDR2 reads FQNEAQ. CDR3 sequence reads: CASSLGGGFGMNTEAFF. The CDR3 bases that were read are TGTGCCAGCAGCTTAGGAGGGGGTTTTGGCATGAACACTGAA.

This clone has at least ten counts. The read stops 3 residues short of the end of the CDR3; the missing end is completed from the germline J gene. V is TRBV19 and J is TRBJ2-3; D might be TRBD1 (5 bases). Per germline, CDR1 LNHDA and CDR2 SQIVND (reference sequence). Deletions cut 1 base from V and 7 bases from J, with 12 bases between. The CDR3 covers 14 residues. CDR3 bases read: TGTGCCAGTAGTATAGGTAGCAGGGCGAATACG. This gives the protein CASSIGSRANT. In full, the CDR3 is CASSIGSRANTQYF.

This clone was recorded many times. The CDR3 is cut off 3 residues early in the read; its end comes from the germline J gene. The chain joins TRBV11-2 to TRBJ2-2, with TRBD1 matching over 8 bases. The V gene end was trimmed by 6 bases and the J gene end by 6 bases; junction bases not matched to a gene: 6. The germline gives CDR1 SGHAT, CDR2 FQNNGV. The CDR3 consists of 14 residues. The DNA read from the CDR3 is TGTGCCAGCAGATTTGGGGACAGGCCCGGGGAG. Amino acid sequence: CASRFGDRPGE. The CDR3 reads in full as CASRFGDRPGELFF.

CDR3 DNA, as far as it was read: TGCGCCAGCAGCCGCCTAGGGACAGGGGGTACAGATACG. Its protein is CASSRLGTGGTDT. The CDR3, in full, reads CASSRLGTGGTDTQYF. The V call is TRBV5-1, the J call TRBJ2-3; 11 bases are a match to TRBD1. The read is 3 residues too short to cover the CDR3 end, so that end is filled in from the germline J gene. With V trimmed by 4 bases and J by 3 bases, 7 bases remained unmatched. The CDR3 contains 16 residues. The germline V gene encodes CDR1 SGHRS and CDR2 YFSETQ.

This clone was seen a few times. With the read ending 3 residues before the CDR3 end, the germline J gene is used to fill in that end. The chain recombines TRBV19 with TRBJ2-3; 8 positions match TRBD1. The CDR3 extends over 14 amino acids. Per germline, CDR1 LNHDA and CDR2 SQIVND (reference sequence). The sequenced part of the CDR3 DNA is TGTGCCAGTAGTATAGGGACAGGGCGAGAGACG. This encodes CASSIGTGRET. From start to end, the CDR3 is CASSIGTGRETQYF.

As concerns this clone: The read stops 3 residues short of the end of the CDR3; the missing end is completed from the germline J gene. The chain is built from TRBV11-2 and TRBJ2-7, with D hard to call. This CDR3 region has 13 residues. Trimming took off 5 bases at V and 3 bases at J, with 11 bases between the two ends. CDR1 and CDR2 (germline): SGHAT, FQNNGV. The CDR3: CASSHAPGYEQYF. The CDR3 DNA, read in part, is TGTGCCAGCAGCCACGCCCCGGGCTACGAG.

The sample holds many counts of this clone. The read finishes 3 residues shy of the CDR3 end, and the germline J gene is used to complete it. The chain has TRBV5-1 and TRBJ1-6, with TRBD1 matching 8 bases. There are 15 residues in the CDR3. The ends lost 4 bases at V and 6 bases at J; junction bases unmatched: 6. Germline values: CDR1 SGHRS, CDR2 YFSETQ. The covered CDR3 bases are TGCGCCAGCAGCCCATACAGGGGGTCTAATTCACCC. Translating it yields CASSPYRGSNSP. The entire CDR3 protein is CASSPYRGSNSPLHF.

This clone has ten or more counts. Read data end 3 residues before the CDR3 end; the end is taken from the germline J gene. The chain uses TRBV10-3 and TRBJ2-5; TRBD1 matches at 8 bases. Trimming cost V 2 bases and J 3 bases; bases outside gene matches: 2. The CDR3 has 14 amino acids. Per germline, CDR1 ENHRY and CDR2 SYGVKD. The chain's CDR3 is CAISETGGEETQYF. The CDR3 DNA, read in part, is TGTGCCATCAGTGAGACAGGGGGTGAAGAGACC.

This clone was seen a few times. The CDR3 end is not reached by the read, which stops 3 residues before it; the germline J gene fills it in. The genes are TRBV5-6 and TRBJ2-1; 13 bases agree with TRBD2. Germline-derived CDR1 and CDR2 are SGHDT and YYEEEE. This CDR3 has 15 amino acids. Trimming took 2 bases from V and 5 from J; bases not matched to a gene: 1. The CDR3 region is CASSFGLAGDNEQFF. The sequenced part of the CDR3 DNA is TGTGCCAGCAGCTTCGGACTAGCGGGGGACAATGAG.

In its sample, this clone was seen a few times. The read ends 3 residues early relative to the CDR3; the germline J gene fills the gap. V usage is TRBV5-3 and J usage is TRBJ2-3, with 7 bases fitting TRBD2. TRBV5-3 is given ORF status, its function remaining uncertain. V was clipped by 5 bases and J by 0 bases; unmatched bases: 9. The CDR3 loop spans 16 amino acids. The CDR3: CARSIGGRVSTDTQYF. The covered CDR3 bases are TGTGCCAGAAGTATCGGGGGGAGAGTTAGCACAGATACG.

The table lists this clone with a few counts. With the read ending 3 residues before the CDR3 end, the germline J gene is used to fill in that end. This sequence joins TRBV30 and TRBJ1-2; D may be TRBD1 (5 bases). Germline V gives CDR1 GTSNPN, CDR2 SVGIG (reference sequence). The CDR3 has 14 residues. CDR3 DNA, as far as it was read: TGTGCCTGGAGCTTGGGGCAGCCGTTATCCGAC. Its protein product is CAWSLGQPLSD. The entire CDR3 reads CAWSLGQPLSDYTF.